This T cell receptor beta chain was profiled in a study of prognosis after radiotherapy for stage I lung cancer. Study-wide context: Considered medically inoperable were all of the patients with non-small cell lung cancer. Study conclusions and caveats: Lower Shannon entropy after stereotactic body radiation therapy was observed in patients who went on to develop distant metastases. Differential TRBV and TRBJ gene usage was reported between patients with metastases and patients without them.

The sample holds one count of this clonotype. Its antigen is not known. Since a much larger clone is just one base distant, this may be a read error. The study amplified the TCR beta CDR3 region from genomic DNA. This amplification was carried out by two rounds of multiplex PCR. First-round PCR, the initial amplification, used primers specific to each TRBV and TRBJ gene. Universal primers featured in the second PCR round. TCRdb redid the calling of the multiplex PCR reads with MiXCR, one entry per CDR3 protein. The repertoire holds almost 40,000 distinct CDR3 sequences, with roughly a quarter as singletons. This specimen consisted of PBMCs, obtained before or after stereotactic body radiation therapy (not recorded which). The sequence derives from a donor aged 50 or older with non-small cell lung cancer.

CDR3 sequence: CSARDLWDTEALF. CDR3 DNA sequence: TGCAGTGCGCGGGACCTGTGGGACACTGAAGCTTTATTT. The V call is TRBV20-1, the J call TRBJ1-1; D possibly corresponds to TRBD1 (6 bases). Germline V gene lookup returns CDR1 DFQATT and CDR2 SNEGSKA (reference sequence). The CDR3 contains 13 residues.